Shown below are 21 T cell receptor beta chains from a single sample sequenced in a study of T cell repertoires in cytomegalovirus infection. TCRdb ran MiXCR on the reads and lists one entry per CDR3 protein. The sample records about 310,000 distinct CDR3 sequences, approximately 8.9% being singletons. Sequences were obtained from PBMCs. The receptors stem from a human donor in good health (CMV status not recorded). Some clones in this sample may be carry-over from other donors' samples.

The chain recombines TRBV5-5 with TRBJ1-5, with TRBD1 as a possible D gene (6 bases). Deletions cut 0 bases from V and 6 bases from J, with 13 bases between. The CDR3 is 15 residues long. Germline CDR1 SGHKS, CDR2 YYEKEE (reference sequence). The CDR3 loop reads CASSLDPGEGQPQHF. DNA of the CDR3: TGTGCCAGCAGCTTGGACCCAGGGGAGGGTCAGCCCCAGCATTTT.

This clonotype appeared many times. The chain links TRBV28 to TRBJ1-3; D is possibly TRBD1 (5 bases). The germline gives CDR1 MDHEN, CDR2 SYDVKM. This CDR3 is built from 17 residues. Trimming removed 6 bases from V and 0 bases from J, with 18 bases in between. In nucleotides, the CDR3 is TGTGCCAGCAGCCTCCCCACGGGACGAGCCTCTGGAAACACCATATATTTT. Translated: CASSLPTGRASGNTIYF.

The table lists this clonotype with many counts. The chain recombines TRBV7-2 with TRBJ2-1; 11 nucleotides agree with TRBD1. This CDR3 has 14 residues. CDR1 and CDR2 (germline): SGHTA, FQGNSA. Trimming cost V 8 bases and J 4 bases; bases outside gene matches: 4. DNA of the CDR3: TGTGCCAGCTCTGGGACAGGGGGATACAATGAGCAGTTCTTC. Its protein product is CASSGTGGYNEQFF.

This clonotype was counted many times. The chain recombines TRBV6-5 with TRBJ1-1; D uncertain. CDR1 is MNHEY and CDR2 is SVGAGI in the germline V gene. The V and J ends lost 2 bases and 4 bases respectively, with 8 bases between them. This CDR3 spans 13 amino acids. CDR3 sequence: CASSYLRGTEAFF. CDR3 bases: TGTGCCAGCAGTTACCTTCGGGGCACTGAAGCTTTCTTT.

The table lists this clonotype with many counts. The chain employs TRBV11-3 and TRBJ1-1; D is unclear. Germline CDR1 and CDR2: SGHNT and YENEEA. V was trimmed by 5 bases and J by 3 bases, leaving 10 bases between them. The CDR3 runs 13 residues. Here the CDR3 DNA reads TGTGCCAGCAGCCCCAGTGTGGACACTGAAGCTTTCTTT. Amino acids: CASSPSVDTEAFF. Supplemented by reference TRBV11-3 and TRBJ1-1, the full variable domain reads EAGVVQSPRYKIIEKKQPVAFWCNPISGHNTLYWYLQNLGQGPELLIRYENEEAVDDSQLPKDRFSAERLKGVDSTLKIQPAELGDSAVYLCASSPSVDTEAFFGQGTRLTVV.

The chain joins TRBV19 to TRBJ2-2; D is uncertain. Trimming took 3 bases from V and 6 from J, leaving 11 bases between them. This CDR3 is 14 amino acids long. CDR1 is LNHDA, CDR2 SQIVND, per germline (reference sequence). For the CDR3, the DNA is TGTGCCAGTAGTATCCGGTTGTATTCCGGGGAGCTGTTTTTT. It codes for CASSIRLYSGELFF. Combining the CDR3 with reference TRBV19 and TRBJ2-2 gives the whole variable domain DGGITQSPKYLFRKEGQNVTLSCEQNLNHDAMYWYRQDPGQGLRLIYYSQIVNDFQKGDIAEGYSVSREKKESFPLTVTSAQKNPTAFYLCASSIRLYSGELFFGEGSRLTVL.

This clonotype was recorded at least ten times. The V gene is TRBV7-2, the J gene TRBJ1-3; D is undetermined. Trimming stripped 4 bases from V and 4 bases from J, with 14 bases between. The CDR3 is 15 amino acids. Germline values: CDR1 SGHTA, CDR2 FQGNSA. The CDR3 sequence: CASSSFLEAGNTIYF. The CDR3 bases are TGTGCCAGCAGCTCATTCCTGGAGGCCGGAAACACCATATATTTT.

The V and J genes are TRBV29-1 and TRBJ1-2; D ambiguous. Trimming stripped 0 bases from V and 1 base from J, with 12 bases between. The length of the CDR3 is 15 residues. Germline assignment: CDR1 SQVTM and CDR2 ANQGSEA. CDR3 amino acids: CSVEDRSELNYGYTF. The CDR3 DNA follows: TGCAGCGTTGAAGATCGGTCAGAACTTAACTATGGCTACACCTTC.

This clonotype was observed a few times. The genes are TRBV7-9 and TRBJ1-1, with D tentatively TRBD1 (6 bases). Trimming removed 3 bases at V and 1 base at J, with 12 bases between. The CDR3 loop spans 15 amino acids. Germline V gene sequence: CDR1 SEHNR, CDR2 FQNEAQ (reference sequence). The CDR3 spells CASSFTGTPNTEAFF. DNA of the CDR3: TGTGCCAGCAGCTTCACCGGGACACCGAACACTGAAGCTTTCTTT. The full variable domain, its missing parts supplied by reference TRBV7-9 and TRBJ1-1, is DTGVSQNPRHKITKRGQNVTFRCDPISEHNRLYWYRQTLGQGPEFLTYFQNEAQLEKSRLLSDRFSAERPKGSFSTLEIQRTEQGDSAMYLCASSFTGTPNTEAFFGQGTRLTVV.

The chain is built from TRBV20-1 and TRBJ1-2, with TRBD1 identical over 8 bases. Germline V gene sequence: CDR1 DFQATT, CDR2 SNEGSKA (reference sequence). The CDR3 is 12 amino acids. V gave up 4 bases and J gave up 8 bases; unmatched junction bases: 6. The CDR3 bases are TGCAGTGCTATCGACAGGGGTTTCGGCTACACCTTC. Its translation: CSAIDRGFGYTF.

This clonotype was counted many times. The J gene is TRBJ1-5, the V gene TRBV6-6; unclear D gene. Germline V gene sequence: CDR1 MNHNY, CDR2 SVGAGI (reference sequence). CDR3 length: 14 amino acids. V lost 4 bases to trimming and J lost 2 bases, with 9 bases between them. CDR3 amino acids: CASSSTYGNQPQHF. DNA of the CDR3: TGTGCCAGCAGTTCCACCTATGGCAATCAGCCCCAGCATTTT.

This clonotype was found many times. The gene calls are TRBV5-1 and TRBJ2-1, with 9 nucleotides matching TRBD2. The ends lost 2 bases at V and 8 bases at J; junction bases unmatched: 8. The CDR3 covers 15 residues. Germline V gene sequence: CDR1 SGHRS, CDR2 YFSETQ. The CDR3 coding sequence is TGCGCCAGCAGCTTCCGGACTAGCGTTGTCGATGAGCAGTTCTTC. Its protein product is CASSFRTSVVDEQFF.

The table lists this clonotype with many counts. The chain has TRBV13 and TRBJ2-7; D remains ambiguous. The ends were cut back, 7 bases at V and 2 bases at J, with 15 bases in the middle. Germline-derived CDR1 and CDR2 are PRHDT and FYEKMQ (reference sequence). The CDR3 runs to 14 residues. The CDR3 nucleotides are TGTGCCAGCACCCTGGGCGAATTCCCCTACGAGCAGTACTTC. It encodes CASTLGEFPYEQYF.

This clonotype was seen many times. The chain has TRBV7-2 and TRBJ1-1; D is unclear. The CDR3 contains 12 residues. V was shortened by 3 bases and J by 8 bases, with 10 bases between the two germline ends. Germline CDR1 SGHTA, CDR2 FQGNSA. As DNA, the CDR3 is TGTGCCAGCAGCTTGGCGATCGGGGAAGCTTTCTTT. Protein product: CASSLAIGEAFF.

This clonotype was recorded at least ten times. V usage is TRBV20-1 and J usage is TRBJ2-4; D unclear. Between the trimmed V and J ends, which lost 6 bases and 0 bases, there was a span of 9 bases. Germline values: CDR1 DFQATT, CDR2 SNEGSKA (reference sequence). There are 13 residues in the CDR3. In DNA, the CDR3 is TGCAGTGCCATGCCCAAAGCCAAAAACATTCAGTACTTC. Translation gives CSAMPKAKNIQYF.

There are many counts of this clonotype. The chain recombines TRBV7-9 with TRBJ2-1; D is ambiguous. V shed 5 bases and J shed 2 bases, with 13 bases lying between them. The CDR3 loop spans 15 amino acids. Germline V gene lookup returns CDR1 SEHNR and CDR2 FQNEAQ (reference sequence). CDR3 nucleotides: TGTGCCAGCAGCCGTGATTTTCCTCCCTACAATGAGCAGTTCTTC. It yields the protein CASSRDFPPYNEQFF. Full variable domain (remainder filled in from reference TRBV7-9 and TRBJ2-1): DTGVSQNPRHKITKRGQNVTFRCDPISEHNRLYWYRQTLGQGPEFLTYFQNEAQLEKSRLLSDRFSAERPKGSFSTLEIQRTEQGDSAMYLCASSRDFPPYNEQFFGPGTRLTVL.

This clonotype was picked up many times. The V call is TRBV7-2, the J call TRBJ1-3; no definite D call. This CDR3 is 16 amino acids long. Looked up from germline, CDR1 is SGHTA and CDR2 is FQGNSA. V was clipped by 5 bases and J by 0 bases, with 14 bases between them. The CDR3 coding sequence is TGTGCCAGCAGCCCCCACGGCGGTCGCTCTGGAAACACCATATATTTT. As protein: CASSPHGGRSGNTIYF.

This clonotype came up a few times. The chain carries TRBV18 and TRBJ2-6; the match to TRBD1 covers 10 bases. With V trimmed by 3 bases and J by 0 bases, 8 bases remained unmatched. This CDR3 spans 19 amino acids. Per germline, CDR1 KGHSH and CDR2 LQKENI. DNA of the CDR3: TGTGCCAGCTCACCCCCCCCACGGACAGGGGGCTCTGGGGCCAACGTCCTGACTTTC. This codes for CASSPPPRTGGSGANVLTF.

The table lists this clonotype with many counts. The chain couples TRBV7-8 to TRBJ2-3; no definite D call. Deletions cut 1 base from V and 3 bases from J, with 8 bases between. The CDR3 has 14 residues. Per germline, CDR1 SGHVS and CDR2 FQNEAQ. The CDR3 sequence: CASSLDPHTDTQYF. CDR3 DNA sequence: TGTGCCAGCAGCTTAGATCCCCATACAGATACGCAGTATTTT.

This clonotype was recorded many times. In nucleotides, the CDR3 is TGTGCCAGCACGGGTAGGAGGGAGACCCAGTACTTC. This gives the protein CASTGRRETQYF. V and J are TRBV7-9 and TRBJ2-5, with a tentative D call TRBD2 (5 bases). Trimming left V 7 bases short and J 5 bases short, with 11 bases between. Germline-derived CDR1 and CDR2 are SEHNR and FQNEAQ (reference sequence). The CDR3 is 12 residues long.

This clonotype was recorded at least ten times. V and J are TRBV7-2 and TRBJ1-6; 9 bases are a match to TRBD1. V was pared by 5 bases and J by 0 bases, with 5 bases of the junction left unmatched. The CDR3 totals 17 residues. Germline V gives CDR1 SGHTA, CDR2 FQGNSA. The CDR3 loop is CASSPDRGGSYNSPLHF. In DNA, the CDR3 is TGTGCCAGCAGCCCGGACAGGGGAGGCTCCTATAATTCACCCCTCCACTTT.